This TCR beta chain was retrieved from a study of shared clonotypes between healthy human individuals. DNA input for the unsorted PBMC replicate PCRs was about 270 ng, approximately 29,000 T cell genomes. Sequenced by immunoSEQ multiplex PCR; TCRdb stores in-frame clones only, minus some. The profile shows some 500,000 clones, 70% to 80% of them singletons. The CDR3 is 16 residues long. With V trimmed by 3 bases and J by 6 bases, 8 bases remained unmatched. CDR1 is GTSNPN and CDR2 is SVGIG in the germline V gene (reference sequence). General study points: Few donors limited the genetic and exposure-history diversity represented. Among donors, the sharing of clonotypes was expected to be influenced by sequencing depth.

Genomic DNA for unsorted samples was obtained from tens of millions of PBMCs. Comments on this clone: The antigen is undetermined.

What was sequenced was PBMCs. This sequence originates from a woman aged 35 to 49 in good health. Some clones in this sample may be carry-over from other donors' samples. The chain employs TRBV30 and TRBJ2-1, with 13 bases aligning to TRBD2. CDR3 amino acids: CAWSPGTSGIFNEQFF. DNA of the CDR3: TGTGCCTGGAGCCCCGGGACTAGCGGGATTTTCAATGAGCAGTTCTTC.